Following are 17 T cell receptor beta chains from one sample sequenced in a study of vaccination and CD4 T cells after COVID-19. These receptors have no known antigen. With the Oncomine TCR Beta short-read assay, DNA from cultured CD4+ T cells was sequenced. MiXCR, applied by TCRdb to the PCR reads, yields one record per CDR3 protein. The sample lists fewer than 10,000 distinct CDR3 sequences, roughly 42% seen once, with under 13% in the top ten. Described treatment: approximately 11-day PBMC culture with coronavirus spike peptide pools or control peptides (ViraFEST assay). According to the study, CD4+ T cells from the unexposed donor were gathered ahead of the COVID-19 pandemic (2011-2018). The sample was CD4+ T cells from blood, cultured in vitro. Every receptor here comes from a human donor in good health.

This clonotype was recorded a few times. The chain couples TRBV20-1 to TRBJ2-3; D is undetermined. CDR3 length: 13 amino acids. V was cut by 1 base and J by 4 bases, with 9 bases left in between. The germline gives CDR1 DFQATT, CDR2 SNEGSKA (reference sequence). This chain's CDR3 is CSARGIRADTQYF. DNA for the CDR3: TGCAGTGCTAGAGGAATTAGGGCAGATACGCAGTATTTT.

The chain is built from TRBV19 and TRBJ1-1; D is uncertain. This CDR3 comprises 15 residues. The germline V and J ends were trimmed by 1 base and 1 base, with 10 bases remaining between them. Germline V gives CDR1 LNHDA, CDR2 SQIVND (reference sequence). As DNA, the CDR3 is TGTGCCAGTAGTATAGGAATAGGAGCGAACACTGAAGCTTTCTTT. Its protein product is CASSIGIGANTEAFF. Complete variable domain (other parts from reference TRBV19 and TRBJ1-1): DGGITQSPKYLFRKEGQNVTLSCEQNLNHDAMYWYRQDPGQGLRLIYYSQIVNDFQKGDIAEGYSVSREKKESFPLTVTSAQKNPTAFYLCASSIGIGANTEAFFGQGTRLTVV.

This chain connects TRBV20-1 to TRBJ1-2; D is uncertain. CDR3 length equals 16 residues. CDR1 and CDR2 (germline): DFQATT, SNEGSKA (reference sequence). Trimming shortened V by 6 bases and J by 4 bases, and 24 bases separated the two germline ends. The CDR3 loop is CSAPPDPPSAAYGYTF. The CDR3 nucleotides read TGCAGTGCCCCTCCCGACCCCCCTAGTGCGGCCTATGGCTACACCTTC.

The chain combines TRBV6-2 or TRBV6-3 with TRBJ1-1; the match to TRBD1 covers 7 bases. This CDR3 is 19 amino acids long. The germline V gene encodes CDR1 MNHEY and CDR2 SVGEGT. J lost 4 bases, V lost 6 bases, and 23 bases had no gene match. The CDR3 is CASRPRDRELFNRGTEAFF. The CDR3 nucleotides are TGTGCCAGCAGACCGAGGGACAGAGAACTATTCAACAGGGGCACTGAAGCTTTCTTT.

The CDR3 loop is CSANHAGRNYNEQFF. For the CDR3, the DNA is TGCAGTGCTAATCACGCAGGGCGGAACTACAATGAGCAGTTCTTC. This chain uses TRBV20-1 with TRBJ2-1; tentatively, D is TRBD1 (5 bases). Germline CDR1 DFQATT, CDR2 SNEGSKA (reference sequence). Trimming took off 4 bases at V and 3 bases at J, with 16 bases between the two ends. The CDR3 loop spans 15 amino acids.

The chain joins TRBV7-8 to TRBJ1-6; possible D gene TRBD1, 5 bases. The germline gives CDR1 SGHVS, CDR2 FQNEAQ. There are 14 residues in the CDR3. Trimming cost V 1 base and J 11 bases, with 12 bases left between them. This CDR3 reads CASSLGGESAPLHF. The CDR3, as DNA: TGTGCCAGCAGCTTAGGGGGGGAGTCGGCACCCCTCCACTTT. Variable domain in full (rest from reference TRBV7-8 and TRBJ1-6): GAGVSQSPRYKVAKRGQDVALRCDPISGHVSLFWYQQALGQGPEFLTYFQNEAQLDKSGLPSDRFFAERPEGSVSTLKIQRTQQEDSAVYLCASSLGGESAPLHFGNGTRLTVT.

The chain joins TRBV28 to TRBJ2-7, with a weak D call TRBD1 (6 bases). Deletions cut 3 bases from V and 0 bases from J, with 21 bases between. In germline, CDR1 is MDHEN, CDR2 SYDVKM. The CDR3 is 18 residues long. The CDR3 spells CASSFPKGHPGNSYEQYF. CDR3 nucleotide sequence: TGTGCCAGCAGTTTCCCCAAGGGACACCCGGGAAACTCCTACGAGCAGTACTTC.

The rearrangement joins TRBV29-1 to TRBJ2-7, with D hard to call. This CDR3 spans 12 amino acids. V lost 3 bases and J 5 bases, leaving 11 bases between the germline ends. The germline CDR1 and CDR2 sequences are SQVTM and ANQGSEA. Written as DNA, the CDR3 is TGCAGCGTTGATACCGCTCCGGACGAGCAGTACTTC. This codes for CSVDTAPDEQYF.

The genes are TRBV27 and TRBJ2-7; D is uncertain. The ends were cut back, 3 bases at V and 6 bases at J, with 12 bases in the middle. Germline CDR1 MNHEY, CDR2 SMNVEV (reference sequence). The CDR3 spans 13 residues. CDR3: CASSFLPHAEQYF. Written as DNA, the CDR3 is TGTGCCAGCAGTTTTTTGCCCCACGCCGAGCAGTACTTC.

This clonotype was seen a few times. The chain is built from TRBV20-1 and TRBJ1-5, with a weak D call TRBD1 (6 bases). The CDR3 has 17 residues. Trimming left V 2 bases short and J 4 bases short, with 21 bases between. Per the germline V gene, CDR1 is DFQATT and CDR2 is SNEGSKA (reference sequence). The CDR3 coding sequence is TGCAGTGCTAGACCCCCGGGGGCCGGACCCTTGAATCAGCCCCAGCATTTT. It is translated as CSARPPGAGPLNQPQHF.

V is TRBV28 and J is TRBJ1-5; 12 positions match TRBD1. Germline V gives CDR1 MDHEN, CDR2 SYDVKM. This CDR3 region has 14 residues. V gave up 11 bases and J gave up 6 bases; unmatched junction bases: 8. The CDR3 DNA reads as TGTGCCGTCTGGGACAGGGGGCTTATTCAGCCCCAGCATTTT. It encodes CAVWDRGLIQPQHF.

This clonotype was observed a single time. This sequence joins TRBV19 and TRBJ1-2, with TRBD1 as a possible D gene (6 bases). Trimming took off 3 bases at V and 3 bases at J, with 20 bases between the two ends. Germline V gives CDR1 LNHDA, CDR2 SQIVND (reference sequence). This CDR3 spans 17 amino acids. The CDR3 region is CASSIRGPSGDHYGYTF. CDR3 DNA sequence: TGTGCCAGTAGTATCCGCGGGCCGTCAGGGGACCACTATGGCTACACCTTC.

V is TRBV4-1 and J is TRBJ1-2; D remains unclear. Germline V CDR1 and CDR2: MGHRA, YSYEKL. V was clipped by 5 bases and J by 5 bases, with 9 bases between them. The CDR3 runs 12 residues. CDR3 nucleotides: TGCGCCAGCAGCTTGGAGGAGTATGGCTACACCTTC. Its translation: CASSLEEYGYTF.

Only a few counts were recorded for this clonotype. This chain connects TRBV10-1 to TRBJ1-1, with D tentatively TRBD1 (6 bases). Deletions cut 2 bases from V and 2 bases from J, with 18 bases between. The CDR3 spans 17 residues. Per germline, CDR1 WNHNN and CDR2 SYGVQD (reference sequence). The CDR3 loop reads CASSEATGSRRNTEAFF. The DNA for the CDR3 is TGCGCCAGCAGTGAGGCTACAGGGAGTCGGAGAAACACTGAAGCTTTCTTT.

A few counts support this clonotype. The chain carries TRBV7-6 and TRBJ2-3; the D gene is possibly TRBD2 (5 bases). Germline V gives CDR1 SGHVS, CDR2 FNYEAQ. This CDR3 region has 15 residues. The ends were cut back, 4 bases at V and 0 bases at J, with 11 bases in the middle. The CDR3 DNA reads TGTGCCAGCAGCTCACAACTAGAAAGCACAGATACGCAGTATTTT. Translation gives CASSSQLESTDTQYF.

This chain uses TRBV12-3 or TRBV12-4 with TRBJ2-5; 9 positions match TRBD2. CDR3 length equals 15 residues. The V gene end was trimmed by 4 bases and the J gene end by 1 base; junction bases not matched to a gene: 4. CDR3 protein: CASSSLAGVQETQYF. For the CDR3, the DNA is TGTGCCAGCAGTTCATTAGCGGGAGTCCAAGAGACCCAGTACTTC.

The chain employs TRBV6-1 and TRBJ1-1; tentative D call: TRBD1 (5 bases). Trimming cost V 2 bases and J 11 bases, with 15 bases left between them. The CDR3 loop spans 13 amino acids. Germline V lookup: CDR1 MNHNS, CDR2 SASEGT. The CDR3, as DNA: TGTGCCAGCAGTGAAAAGGGGTCCTCCGGGGCTTTCTTT. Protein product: CASSEKGSSGAFF.